This T cell receptor beta chain was sequenced in a study of T cell repertoires in cytomegalovirus infection (dated by TCRdb to between 2018 and 2021). Some background on the complete study: Donor HLA type was relevant to the analysis, because carriage of CMV infection together with the matching HLA type was indicated by public TCR beta signatures.

For sequencing, an Illumina HiSeq 1500 was employed. TCRdb redid the processing of the public reads, applying fastp at Q25 and MiXCR, and retained in-frame beta chains. Each record represents a unique CDR3 protein, reported with the most common genes and DNA among its rows. The sample contains around 530,000 distinct CDR3 sequences, less than 30% of them found a single time. The biggest ten clones account for around 14% of the sample. Including cysteine and phenylalanine, the CDR3 has 15 amino acids. The read is trimmed to its CDR3 DNA, 45 bases read in frame from base 1. Trimming takes 0 bases from V and 7 bases from J, and the germline ends sit 13 bases apart. The germline V gene sets CDR1 to MGHRA and CDR2 to YSYEKL. General conclusions and limits of the study: The ex vivo response was dominated by HLA-C-restricted CMV-specific TCR beta clonotypes, which also provided the single most frequent clonotype in two of eight donors. Cumulative frequency of public TCR beta family members discriminated carriers of CMV infection plus the relevant HLA type in this cohort and an independent approximately 350-donor cohort.

A word on this clonotype: The antigen it recognizes is unknown. Base qualities were left out, and no much larger clone turns up one base away.

The sample was PBMCs. This chain joins TRBV4-1 to TRBJ2-1, with TRBD2 perhaps the D gene, on 6 matching bases. The origin of this receptor is a human donor in good health (CMV status not recorded). Some clones in this sample may be carry-over from other donors' samples. Here is the DNA: TGCGCCAGCAGCCAAGATCAGCGGGTTGGTAATGAGCAGTTCTTC. Protein translation: CASSQDQRVGNEQFF.